This T cell receptor beta chain appears in the sequencing data of a study of blood T cell repertoires in COVID-19. J gave up 8 bases and V 5 bases, and 11 bases lay outside the gene matches. This CDR3 has 17 amino acids. The germline V gene encodes CDR1 SGHVS and CDR2 FNYEAQ. Assay: immunoSEQ multiplex PCR; the TCRdb copy retains only in-frame clones and omits some. Of around 80,000 clones listed, 80% to 90% are singletons. V gene TRBV7-6 combines with J gene TRBJ2-1; 14 bases match TRBD2. Sequencing was done on a sample of peripheral blood. The receptor comes from a woman older than 75 with active or convalescent COVID-19. The CDR3 protein is CASSLRLAGGPGDEQFF. The CDR3 DNA follows: TGTGCCAGCAGCCTCCGACTAGCGGGAGGGCCAGGAGATGAGCAGTTCTTC.